This is a list of T cell receptor beta chains from one sample in a study of T cell repertoires in cytomegalovirus infection. TCRdb re-called the reads through MiXCR, storing one row per CDR3 protein. The profile shows about 260,000 distinct CDR3 sequences, roughly 10% of them singletons. The sample consisted of PBMCs. These TCRs come from a human donor in good health (CMV status not recorded). Some clones in this sample may be carry-over from other donors' samples. Both conserved end residues are part of each CDR3. Fields, in order: J gene, V gene, clone size, D gene, CDR3 length, CDR3 DNA, CDR3 protein. The D gene is left open where the match is weak. Clone size is not always given. Where it is, it says once, few, many or a class for expanded clones.

TRBJ2-1 | TRBV29-1 | . | . | 12 | TGCAGCGTCTCCCCAGGGCGCAATGAGCAGTTCTTC | CSVSPGRNEQFF
TRBJ2-1 | TRBV7-2 | many | . | 15 | TGTGCCAGCAGCTTAGCCCTAGGGGCCTACAATGAGCAGTTCTTC | CASSLALGAYNEQFF
TRBJ1-1 | TRBV19 | many | . | 11 | TGTGCCAGTAGTGAGGAGGGAGAAGCTTTCTTT | CASSEEGEAFF
TRBJ2-7 | TRBV7-3 | many | TRBD2 | 16 | TGTGCCAGCAGCTTAGTGAGTGGGACTAGCCCTCGCGAGCAGTACTTC | CASSLVSGTSPREQYF
TRBJ2-1 | TRBV7-8 | many | TRBD2 | 16 | TGTGCCAGCAGCGCCTCACTAGCGGGACCCCCCAATGAGCAGTTCTTC | CASSASLAGPPNEQFF
TRBJ2-7 | TRBV7-2 | . | . | 15 | TGTGCCAGCAGCCAGGGGAGGGGGCCGGTCTACGAGCAGTACTTC | CASSQGRGPVYEQYF
TRBJ2-1 | TRBV29-1 | . | TRBD2 | 13 | TGCAGCGTGGAGGGACTAGTCTACAATGAGCAGTTCTTC | CSVEGLVYNEQFF
TRBJ2-5 | TRBV13 | . | . | 16 | TGTGCCAGCAGCCCCCAGGAGCTCACGGGCGGAGGGACCCAGTACTTC | CASSPQELTGGGTQYF
TRBJ1-2 | TRBV7-2 | many | TRBD1 | 15 | TGTGCCAGCAGCTTAGCGCCAGGGGGAAACTATGGCTACACCTTC | CASSLAPGGNYGYTF
TRBJ2-3 | TRBV20-1 | . | TRBD1 | 13 | TGCAGTGCTAGTTCGTCAGGGGGACATACGCAGTATTTT | CSASSSGGHTQYF
TRBJ2-2 | TRBV10-2 | few | . | 14 | TGCGCCAGCTCCGTAATTCTTAGCACCGGGGAGCTGTTTTTT | CASSVILSTGELFF
TRBJ2-1 | TRBV7-9 | many | . | 15 | TGTGCCAGCAGCTTCCCAACGGGGCTCTACAATGAGCAGTTCTTC | CASSFPTGLYNEQFF
TRBJ2-5 | TRBV7-2 | many | . | 16 | TGTGCCAGCAGCATCTCGGGGGCCCTGGGGCAAGAGACCCAGTACTTC | CASSISGALGQETQYF
TRBJ1-6 | TRBV6-5 | many | . | 15 | TGTGCCAGCAGTTACTCGGGGGGCTATAATTCACCCCTCCACTTT | CASSYSGGYNSPLHF
TRBJ1-5 | TRBV28 | many | . | 14 | TGTGCCAGCAGTTTAAGCTTTAGCAATCAGCCCCAGCATTTT | CASSLSFSNQPQHF